The rows below give T cell receptor beta chains drawn from one sample of a study of OX40 agonist ivuxolimab in advanced cancers. Using immunoSEQ multiplex PCR, the repertoire was profiled, and TCRdb retains in-frame clones only, with some absent. The sample lists just under 80,000 clones, around nine tenths occurring once. The input for sequencing was CD4+ or CD8+ T cells sorted from blood, taken in a trial of the OX40 agonist ivuxolimab. These receptors all stem from an adult with an advanced solid tumor such as melanoma, head and neck, liver or kidney cancer. Each CDR3 is given with its conserved first and last residue. The order of the fields is CDR3 DNA, CDR3 protein, V gene, D gene, J gene, clone size. The D gene is left open where the match is weak. The size of a clone is reported for some rows only, either as once, few or many, or as a class for expanded clones.

TGTGCCATCAATCCTAACTCGGGACAGGGTCTCCACGAGCAGTACTTC	CAINPNSGQGLHEQYF	TRBV10-3	TRBD1	TRBJ2-7	once
TGCGCCAGCAGTACTAACACGGGACTAGCGGGAGGCTACAATGAGCAGTTCTTC	CASSTNTGLAGGYNEQFF	TRBV10-1	TRBD2	TRBJ2-1	NA
TGTGCCAGCAGTTACCCTTCTGCGGGAGCGGGCAATGAGCAGTTCTTC	CASSYPSAGAGNEQFF	TRBV27	TRBD2	TRBJ2-1	NA
TGTGCCAGTAGTCTCGAAGTAGGAAGAGCTTTCTTT	CASSLEVGRAFF	TRBV19	NA	TRBJ1-1	NA
TGCAGCGTTGAAGACCCACACAGGGGATCGGGAAGGTACTATGAGCAGTTCTTC	CSVEDPHRGSGRYYEQFF	TRBV29-1	TRBD1	TRBJ2-1	NA
TGTGCCAGCAGTGCCTCCCCCGGGACTAGCGGGATGGCCTACGAGCAGTACTTC	CASSASPGTSGMAYEQYF	TRBV25-1	TRBD2	TRBJ2-7	NA
TGTGCTAGTGGCCCGGGGACGGCTAAAGAGACCCAGTACTTC	CASGPGTAKETQYF	TRBV12-5	NA	TRBJ2-5	NA
TGTGCCAGCAGCCCGACAGGGGCTAACACTGAAGCTTTCTTT	CASSPTGANTEAFF	TRBV7-2	TRBD1	TRBJ1-1	NA
TGTGCCAGTAGTCAACAGGGTGGCGAGACCCAGTACTTC	CASSQQGGETQYF	TRBV19	NA	TRBJ2-5	once
TGTGCCAGCTCACCACGGATGCCAGGGGGCAACACTGAAGCTTTCTTT	CASSPRMPGGNTEAFF	TRBV18	TRBD1	TRBJ1-1	NA
TGTGCCAGCAGTGAGTTAGCGGGAAACTACAATGAGCAGTTCTTC	CASSELAGNYNEQFF	TRBV6-4	TRBD2	TRBJ2-1	NA
TGTGCCAGTAGGGGACTGGGGGCCTATGGCTACACCTTC	CASRGLGAYGYTF	TRBV19	NA	TRBJ1-2	NA
TGTGCCAGCAGCCCACCGGGACTAGCGGGATCGGGGGAGCTGTTTTTT	CASSPPGLAGSGELFF	TRBV9	TRBD2	TRBJ2-2	NA
TGTGCCAGCAGCCCACACGCAACTAATGAAAAACTGTTTTTT	CASSPHATNEKLFF	TRBV7-9	NA	TRBJ1-4	NA
TGTGCCAGCAGCTTGGGCACAGGGGGCGACCAGCCCCAGCATTTT	CASSLGTGGDQPQHF	TRBV7-6	TRBD1	TRBJ1-5	NA
TGTGCCAGCAGTTACTCGGCAGGGTTCGGCTATGGCTACACCTTC	CASSYSAGFGYGYTF	TRBV6-5	NA	TRBJ1-2	NA
TGCGCCAGCAGCCCTAACACTGGGGATCAGCCCCAGCATTTT	CASSPNTGDQPQHF	TRBV5-1	NA	TRBJ1-5	NA
TGTGCCAGCAGCGTAGGTAGTAGCTCCTACAATGAGCAGTTCTTC	CASSVGSSSYNEQFF	TRBV9	NA	TRBJ2-1	NA
TGTGCCAGCAGCCCACAACAGGACCAGACCCAGTACTTC	CASSPQQDQTQYF	TRBV14	NA	TRBJ2-5	NA
TGCGCCAGCAGAGCGTGGGGCGGATCTAATGAAAAACTGTTTTTT	CASRAWGGSNEKLFF	TRBV5-1	NA	TRBJ1-4	NA
TGTGCCATCAGTGAGTTTGGCGATAACTCTGGAAACACCATATATTTT	CAISEFGDNSGNTIYF	TRBV10-3	NA	TRBJ1-3	once
TGTGCCAGCAGCTTGTCCGTTCTGTCTTCGCACACCGGGGAGCTGTTTTTT	CASSLSVLSSHTGELFF	TRBV5-4	NA	TRBJ2-2	NA
TGTGCCAGCGCACCCTGGGATGAGCAGTTCTTC	CASAPWDEQFF	TRBV2	NA	TRBJ2-1	NA
TGTGCCATCAGTGACAGGGGTGCTAACTATGGCTACACCTTC	CAISDRGANYGYTF	TRBV10-3	NA	TRBJ1-2	NA
TGCGCCAGCAGCTTGGCAGGGACTAGCGGGAGCGAGCAGTACTTC	CASSLAGTSGSEQYF	TRBV5-1	TRBD2	TRBJ2-7	once
TGTGCCAGCAGTTTAGGGGAGGACAGGCAAGCTTTCTTT	CASSLGEDRQAFF	TRBV28	TRBD1	TRBJ1-1	NA
TGTGCCAGCAGCGTCGCACAGGAGAACACTGAAGCTTTCTTT	CASSVAQENTEAFF	TRBV9	NA	TRBJ1-1	NA
TGTGCCAGCAGCTTAGGGACAGGCCACAATCAGCCCCAGCATTTT	CASSLGTGHNQPQHF	TRBV7-6	TRBD1	TRBJ1-5	NA
TGTGCCAGCATGGGGGCTGTCCCTGGGGTAAAACTGTTTTTT	CASMGAVPGVKLFF	TRBV2	NA	TRBJ1-4	NA
TGTGCCTGGGACAGGGACAGGACTAGCGGGAAAAGAAGGGCCTACGAGCAGTACTTC	CAWDRDRTSGKRRAYEQYF	TRBV30	TRBD2	TRBJ2-7	NA
TGTGCCAGCAGTTACTCCAGAGAAGATACGCAGTATTTT	CASSYSREDTQYF	TRBV6-5	NA	TRBJ2-3	NA
TGTGCCAGCAGCTTTGGACTAGCGGGAGGTAATGAGCAGTTCTTC	CASSFGLAGGNEQFF	TRBV7-8	TRBD2	TRBJ2-1	NA
TGTGCCAGCAGTCCGGGACAGAGCTATAGGGGCTACACCTTC	CASSPGQSYRGYTF	TRBV25-1	TRBD1	TRBJ1-2	NA
TGTGCCAGCAGTGAAGTCTTTTCCCGTTTCAGCAATCAGCCCCAGCATTTT	CASSEVFSRFSNQPQHF	TRBV6-1	NA	TRBJ1-5	NA
TGTGCCAGCAGTGGCGGGGGGCAGGACACTGAAGCTTTCTTT	CASSGGGQDTEAFF	TRBV28	NA	TRBJ1-1	NA
TGTGCCTGGAGTCGACAGGACCTTGAGCAGTACTTC	CAWSRQDLEQYF	TRBV30	NA	TRBJ2-7	once
TGCGCCAGCAGCTTGGAAACGGAGTTTCCAGGGTCCTACAATGAGCAGTTCTTC	CASSLETEFPGSYNEQFF	TRBV5-1	NA	TRBJ2-1	NA
TGTGCCAGCAGTTACAGCGGGAGTTTCACCGGGGAGCTGTTTTTT	CASSYSGSFTGELFF	TRBV27	TRBD2	TRBJ2-2	NA
TGCGCCAGCAGCCAAATTTCGGAACACCCCAGCCCAGATACGCAGTATTTT	CASSQISEHPSPDTQYF	TRBV5-1	NA	TRBJ2-3	NA
TGTGCCAGCAGCAACCCGGGGCTGAATCAGCCCCAGCATTTT	CASSNPGLNQPQHF	TRBV11-2	NA	TRBJ1-5	NA
TGTGCCAGCAGTAGGGGACAGGGGGGAAACATTCAGTACTTC	CASSRGQGGNIQYF	TRBV6-5	TRBD1	TRBJ2-4	NA
TGTGCCAGCAGCTTAGCAGGGGTCGAGCAGTACTTC	CASSLAGVEQYF	TRBV7-9	NA	TRBJ2-7	NA
TGTGCCAGCAGCACCCGGACAGGAGCTAACTATGGCTACACCTTC	CASSTRTGANYGYTF	TRBV5-8	TRBD1	TRBJ1-2	NA
TGTGCCAGCAGTTCCCCTAGACAGGGAGACGAAGCTTTCTTT	CASSSPRQGDEAFF	TRBV27	TRBD1	TRBJ1-1	NA
TGTGCCAGCAGCCGGGCGGCGGGAGCGTACACCGGGGAGCTGTTTTTT	CASSRAAGAYTGELFF	TRBV11-3	TRBD2	TRBJ2-2	NA
TGTGCCAGCAGCCCAAGGACAGGGGTCTACAATGAGCAGTTCTTC	CASSPRTGVYNEQFF	TRBV6-1	TRBD1	TRBJ2-1	NA
TGTGCCACCAGCAGACAGGGTTTAGGGACCGGGGAGCTGTTTTTT	CATSRQGLGTGELFF	TRBV15	NA	TRBJ2-2	NA
TGTGCCAGCAGCAAGGTTCCGAGGGGTGGCGAGCAGTACTTC	CASSKVPRGGEQYF	TRBV21-1	NA	TRBJ2-7	NA
TGTGCCAGCAGCGGAACGATTGACACTGAAGCTTTCTTT	CASSGTIDTEAFF	TRBV5-6	NA	TRBJ1-1	NA
TGTGCCAGCAGCTCACAGGGAGGAAACACCATATATTTT	CASSSQGGNTIYF	TRBV7-2	NA	TRBJ1-3	NA